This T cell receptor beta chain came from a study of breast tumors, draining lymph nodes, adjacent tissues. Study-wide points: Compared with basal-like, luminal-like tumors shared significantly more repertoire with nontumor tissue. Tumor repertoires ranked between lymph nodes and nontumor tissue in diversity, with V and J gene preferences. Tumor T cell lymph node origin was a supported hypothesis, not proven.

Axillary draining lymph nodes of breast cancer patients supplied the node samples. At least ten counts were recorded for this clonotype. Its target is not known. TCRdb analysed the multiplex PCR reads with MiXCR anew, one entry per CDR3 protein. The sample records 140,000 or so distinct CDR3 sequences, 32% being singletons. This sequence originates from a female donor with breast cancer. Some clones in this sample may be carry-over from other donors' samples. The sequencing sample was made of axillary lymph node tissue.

The CDR3 nucleotides read TGTGCCAGCAGTTGGGAGTACGACAGGAAAGATAGCAATCAGCCCCAGCATTTT. Translation: CASSWEYDRKDSNQPQHF. The rearrangement links TRBV12-3 or TRBV12-4 to TRBJ1-5, with D possibly TRBD1 on 6 matching bases. The CDR3 contains 18 residues. Trimming removed 4 bases from V and 0 bases from J, with 19 bases in between.